This is a list of T cell receptor beta chains from one sample in a study of T-cell memory formation after mild COVID-19. TCRdb reprocessed the 5' RACE reads via MiXCR and lists one record per CDR3 protein. Of 200,000 to 250,000 distinct CDR3 sequences in the sample, over 9.5% were seen once. The material sequenced was PBMCs or a T cell subset sorted from them (not recorded which). The receptors were sampled from a man aged 18 to 29 who had mild COVID-19 (a few samples of this study predate the infection). Cell type and time point are not known. The CDR3 runs from the conserved cysteine through the conserved F or W. The D gene is left open where the match is weak. Rows may omit the clone size; those that give it use once, few, many or a size class.

d_call	j_call	clone_size	v_call	cdr3_length	cdr3_nt	cdr3_aa
TRBD1	TRBJ2-7	-	TRBV5-1	15	TGCGCCAGCAGCTTGTTGGGGACAGATGACTACGAGCAGTACTTC	CASSLLGTDDYEQYF
-	TRBJ1-3	-	TRBV4-2	15	TGTGCCAGCAGCAACTCCGTTAACTCTGGAAACACCATATATTTT	CASSNSVNSGNTIYF
TRBD2	TRBJ2-1	many	TRBV7-7	16	TGTGCCAGCAGCGCGGTACTAGCGGGGGGGCCGAATGAGCAGTTCTTC	CASSAVLAGGPNEQFF
TRBD1	TRBJ1-5	many	TRBV3-1	14	TGTGCCAGCAGCCCGGGGACAGGGGAGCAGCCCCAGCATTTT	CASSPGTGEQPQHF
TRBD1	TRBJ2-3	-	TRBV3-1	15	TGTGCCAGCAGCCTCGGGACAGCTAACACAGATACGCAGTATTTT	CASSLGTANTDTQYF
TRBD2	TRBJ2-1	few	TRBV13	17	TGTGCCAGCAGCTCCCGGCGACTAGCGGGGGGGCGCGGTGAGCAGTTCTTC	CASSSRRLAGGRGEQFF
-	TRBJ1-2	few	TRBV7-2	15	TGTGCCAGCAGCTCCTATATCGGGGAGGAACATGGCTACACCTTC	CASSSYIGEEHGYTF
TRBD2	TRBJ2-2	many	TRBV7-2	17	TGTGCCAGCAGCTTAGGACGCCGGGGGGCGAACACCGGGGAGCTGTTTTTT	CASSLGRRGANTGELFF
-	TRBJ2-5	many	TRBV11-2	13	TGTGCCAGCAGGCGGGGAAATGAAGAGACCCAGTACTTC	CASRRGNEETQYF
TRBD2	TRBJ2-3	-	TRBV20-1	13	TGCAGTGCTAAGAGCGGGGGCACAGATACGCAGTATTTT	CSAKSGGTDTQYF
-	TRBJ1-6	few	TRBV7-9	15	TGTGCCAGCAGCCGGGAGGCCTCCTATAATTCACCCCTCCACTTT	CASSREASYNSPLHF
TRBD2	TRBJ2-1	-	TRBV20-1	17	TGCAGTGCTAGGGCGACTAGCGGGGGACCCCGAGAAGGTGAGCAGTTCTTC	CSARATSGGPREGEQFF
-	TRBJ2-1	many	TRBV20-1	11	TGCAGTGCTGGGACAAGACTTGAGCAGTTCTTC	CSAGTRLEQFF
-	TRBJ2-5	few	TRBV15	15	TGTGCCACCAGCAGAGATATTTTGGTCTCGGAGACCCAGTACTTC	CATSRDILVSETQYF
-	TRBJ1-4	-	TRBV5-6	13	TGTGCCAGCAGCTTACCGTATGGGGGAATTGTTTTTTGG	CASSLPYGGIVFW
-	TRBJ2-3	many	TRBV28	11	TGTGCCAGCAGCCGCCTAGATACGCAGTATTTT	CASSRLDTQYF
-	TRBJ2-7	many	TRBV5-1	14	TGCGCCAGCAGCTTGAGTGGTTACTCCTACGAGCAGTACTTC	CASSLSGYSYEQYF
-	TRBJ2-2	-	TRBV12-3/TRBV12-4	14	TGTGCCAGCAGTTTACTAGCGAACACCGGGGAGCTGTTTTTT	CASSLLANTGELFF
TRBD1	TRBJ1-4	few	TRBV12-3/TRBV12-4	16	TGTGCCAGCAGTTTGTTAGGGGGCCCAACTAATGAAAAACTGTTTTTT	CASSLLGGPTNEKLFF
-	TRBJ2-3	many	TRBV18	15	TGTGCCAGCTCAGCGCACTCGGGCCTCACAGATACGCAGTATTTT	CASSAHSGLTDTQYF
-	TRBJ2-5	few	TRBV28	13	TGTGCCAGCAGTTGGGACTACCAAGAGACCCAGTACTTC	CASSWDYQETQYF
-	TRBJ2-2	-	TRBV7-2	13	TGTGCCAGCAGCTGGACATACACCGGGGAGCTGTTTTTT	CASSWTYTGELFF
TRBD1	TRBJ2-5	many	TRBV5-1	14	TGCGCCAGCACCACAGGACAGGGACGAGAGACCCAGTACTTC	CASTTGQGRETQYF
TRBD1	TRBJ2-2	few	TRBV20-1	16	TGCAGTGCTAGACCAGGACAGGGAGCGAACACCGGGGAGCTGTTTTTT	CSARPGQGANTGELFF
-	TRBJ1-2	few	TRBV20-1	13	TGCAGTGCTAGAGAGGGCGGCTACTATGGCTACACCTTC	CSAREGGYYGYTF
TRBD1	TRBJ1-4	-	TRBV7-8	14	TGTGCCAGCAGCCGGGGACAGCCTAATGAAAAACTGTTTTTT	CASSRGQPNEKLFF
TRBD1	TRBJ1-1	few	TRBV12-3/TRBV12-4	13	TGTGCCAGCGTCTCCGGGACAGGGGCGGAAGCTTTCTTT	CASVSGTGAEAFF
-	TRBJ1-1	-	TRBV18	14	TGTGCCAGCTCAGTCTCTAGGGTCGGAACTGAAGCTTTCTTT	CASSVSRVGTEAFF